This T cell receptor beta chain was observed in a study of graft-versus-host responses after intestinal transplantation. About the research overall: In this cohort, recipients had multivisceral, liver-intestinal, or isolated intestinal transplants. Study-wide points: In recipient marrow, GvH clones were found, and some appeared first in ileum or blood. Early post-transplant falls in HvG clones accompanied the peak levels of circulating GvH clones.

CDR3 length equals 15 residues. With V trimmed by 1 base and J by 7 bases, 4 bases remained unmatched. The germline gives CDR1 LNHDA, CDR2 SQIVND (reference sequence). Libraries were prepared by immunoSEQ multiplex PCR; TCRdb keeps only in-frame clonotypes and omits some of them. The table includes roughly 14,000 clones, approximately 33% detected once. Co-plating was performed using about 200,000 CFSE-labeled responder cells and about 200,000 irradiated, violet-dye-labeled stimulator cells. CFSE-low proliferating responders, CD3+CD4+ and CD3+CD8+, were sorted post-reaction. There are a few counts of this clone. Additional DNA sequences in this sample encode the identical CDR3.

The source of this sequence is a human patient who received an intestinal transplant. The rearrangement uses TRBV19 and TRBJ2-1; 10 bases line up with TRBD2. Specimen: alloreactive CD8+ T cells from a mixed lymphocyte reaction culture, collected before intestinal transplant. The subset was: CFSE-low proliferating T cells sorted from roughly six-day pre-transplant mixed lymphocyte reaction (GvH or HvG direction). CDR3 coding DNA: TGTGCCAGTAGTATAGGATTAGCGGGGGGAAATGAGCAGTTCTTC. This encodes CASSIGLAGGNEQFF.